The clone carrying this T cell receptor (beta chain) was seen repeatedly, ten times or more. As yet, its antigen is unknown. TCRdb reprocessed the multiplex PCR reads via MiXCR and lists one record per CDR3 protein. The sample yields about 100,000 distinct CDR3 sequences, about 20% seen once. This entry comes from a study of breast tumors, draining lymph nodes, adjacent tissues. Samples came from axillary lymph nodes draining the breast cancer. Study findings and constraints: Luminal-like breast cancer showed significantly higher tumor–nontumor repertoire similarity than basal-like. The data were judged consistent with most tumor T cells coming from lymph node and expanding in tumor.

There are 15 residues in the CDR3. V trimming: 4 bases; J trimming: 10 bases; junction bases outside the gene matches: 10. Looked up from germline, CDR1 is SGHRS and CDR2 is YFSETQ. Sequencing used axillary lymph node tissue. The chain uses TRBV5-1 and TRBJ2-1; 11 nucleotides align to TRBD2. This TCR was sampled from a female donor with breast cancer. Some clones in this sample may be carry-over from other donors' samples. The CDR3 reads CASSPTSGGHFEQFF. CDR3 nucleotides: TGCGCCAGCAGCCCTACTAGCGGGGGACATTTCGAGCAGTTCTTC.